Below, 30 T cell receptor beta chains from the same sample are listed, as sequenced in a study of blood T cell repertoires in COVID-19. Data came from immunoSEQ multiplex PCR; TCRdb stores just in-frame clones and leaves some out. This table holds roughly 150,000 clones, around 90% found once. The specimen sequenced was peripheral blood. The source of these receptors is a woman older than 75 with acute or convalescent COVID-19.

The CDR3 DNA reads TGTGCCAGCAAAAAGGAGCGGTTGACTGAAGCTTTCTTT. It translates to CASKKERLTEAFF. The rearrangement links TRBV12-3 or TRBV12-4 to TRBJ1-1, with D unresolved. This CDR3 contains 13 residues. V was pared by 7 bases and J by 5 bases, with 14 bases between.

CDR3 DNA sequence: TGCGCCAGCAGCTTGGGGACAGGGCGGATCACAGATACGCAGTATTTT. It yields the protein CASSLGTGRITDTQYF. This chain joins TRBV5-1 and TRBJ2-3; the match to TRBD1 covers 8 bases. Germline CDR1 SGHRS, CDR2 YFSETQ. The CDR3 covers 16 residues. The J segment lost 2 bases and the V segment lost 0 bases, leaving 5 bases of the junction unmatched.

CDR3 sequence: CASSFDRGNEKLFF. Written as DNA, the CDR3 is TGCGCCAGCAGCTTCGACAGGGGGAATGAAAAACTGTTTTTT. The chain has TRBV5-1 and TRBJ1-4; TRBD1 agrees at 9 bases. V lost 2 bases and J lost 5; bases outside the gene matches: 1. Per germline, CDR1 SGHRS and CDR2 YFSETQ. CDR3 size: 14 residues.

The CDR3 loop reads CASGLTSNTEAFF. In DNA, the CDR3 is TGTGCTAGTGGTTTAACATCGAACACTGAAGCTTTCTTT. The chain is built from TRBV12-5 and TRBJ1-1; D not certain. The CDR3 covers 13 residues. Germline assignment: CDR1 LGHNT and CDR2 FRNRAP. Trimming pared 3 bases from V and 1 base from J, leaving 6 bases between.

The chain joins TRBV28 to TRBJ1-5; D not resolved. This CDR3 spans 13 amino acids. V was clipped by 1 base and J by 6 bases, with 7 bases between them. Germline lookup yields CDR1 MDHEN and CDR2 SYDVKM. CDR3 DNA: TGTGCCAGCAGTTTATCCTCTTTTCAGCCCCAGCATTTT. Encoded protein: CASSLSSFQPQHF.

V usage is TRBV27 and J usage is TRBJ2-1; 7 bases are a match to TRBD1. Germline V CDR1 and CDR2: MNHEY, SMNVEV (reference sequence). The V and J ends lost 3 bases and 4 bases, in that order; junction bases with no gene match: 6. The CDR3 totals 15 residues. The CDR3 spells CASSFGQELYNEQFF. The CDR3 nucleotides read TGTGCCAGCAGTTTCGGACAGGAACTATACAATGAGCAGTTCTTC.

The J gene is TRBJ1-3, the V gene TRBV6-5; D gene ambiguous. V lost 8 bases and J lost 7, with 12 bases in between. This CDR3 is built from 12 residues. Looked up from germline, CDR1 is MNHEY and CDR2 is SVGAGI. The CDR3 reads CASSTHGNTIYF. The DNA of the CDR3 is TGTGCCAGCTCCACTCACGGGAACACCATATATTTT.

The CDR3 nucleotides are TGTGCCAGCAGTGAATGGGCGAATGGCTACACCTTC. Amino acid sequence: CASSEWANGYTF. This chain joins TRBV6-1 and TRBJ1-2, with D unclear. Germline CDR1 MNHNS, CDR2 SASEGT. CDR3 length equals 12 residues. V lost 2 bases, J lost 6 bases, and 7 bases lay in between.

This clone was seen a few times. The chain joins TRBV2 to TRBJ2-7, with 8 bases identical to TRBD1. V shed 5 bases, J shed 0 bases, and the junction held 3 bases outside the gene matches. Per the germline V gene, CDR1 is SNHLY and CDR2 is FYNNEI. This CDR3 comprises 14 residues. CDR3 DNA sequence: TGTGCCAGCAGTTGGGACAGGAGCTCCTACGAGCAGTACTTC. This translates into CASSWDRSSYEQYF.

The CDR3 spells CASIRELSSYEQYF. The CDR3 nucleotides are TGTGCCAGCATTAGGGAGCTGAGCTCCTACGAGCAGTACTTC. The V and J genes are TRBV2 and TRBJ2-7; maybe TRBD2 (5 bases). Germline V lookup: CDR1 SNHLY, CDR2 FYNNEI. The CDR3 is made up of 14 amino acids. Trimming removed 7 bases from V and 0 bases from J, with 13 bases in between.

Here the CDR3 DNA reads TGTGCCAGCAGCCCGGGGGGGAGCTCCTATAATTCACCCCTCCACTTT. Its translation is CASSPGGSSYNSPLHF. The V gene is TRBV9, the J gene TRBJ1-6; possible D gene TRBD1, 5 bases. Germline assignment: CDR1 SGDLS and CDR2 YYNGEE. V lost 4 bases, J lost 0 bases, and 11 bases lay in between. The CDR3 spans 16 residues.

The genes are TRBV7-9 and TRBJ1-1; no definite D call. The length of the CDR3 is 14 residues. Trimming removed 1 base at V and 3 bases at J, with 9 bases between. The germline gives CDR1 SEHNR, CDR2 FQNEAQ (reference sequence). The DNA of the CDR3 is TGTGCCAGCAGCTTAGACGGAGGGTACACTGAAGCTTTCTTT. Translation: CASSLDGGYTEAFF.

CDR3 amino acids: CASSIIVGSRGEKLFF. CDR3 DNA: TGTGCCAGTAGTATTATTGTTGGTTCCCGGGGGGAGAAACTGTTTTTT. The rearrangement uses TRBV19 and TRBJ1-4; a weak D match, TRBD1 (5 bases). Trimming removed 3 bases at V and 11 bases at J, with 22 bases between. The CDR3 runs to 16 residues. Germline CDR1 is LNHDA and CDR2 is SQIVND (reference sequence).

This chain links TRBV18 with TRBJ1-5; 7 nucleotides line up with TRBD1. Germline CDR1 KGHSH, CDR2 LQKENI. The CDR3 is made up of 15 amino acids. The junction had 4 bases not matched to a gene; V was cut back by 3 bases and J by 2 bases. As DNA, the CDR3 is TGTGCCAGCTCACCGGGGACAGCCCGCAATCAGCCCCAGCATTTT. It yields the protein CASSPGTARNQPQHF.

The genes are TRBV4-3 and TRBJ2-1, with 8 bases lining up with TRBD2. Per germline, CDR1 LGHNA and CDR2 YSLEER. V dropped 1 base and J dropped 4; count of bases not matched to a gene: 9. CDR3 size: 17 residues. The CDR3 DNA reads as TGCGCCAGCAGCCAAGTTCTGGTGCGGGGGGTATACAATGAGCAGTTCTTC. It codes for CASSQVLVRGVYNEQFF.

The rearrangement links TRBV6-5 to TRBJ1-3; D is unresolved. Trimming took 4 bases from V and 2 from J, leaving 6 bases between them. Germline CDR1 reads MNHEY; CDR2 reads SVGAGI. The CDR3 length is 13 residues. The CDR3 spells CASSFRTGNTIYF. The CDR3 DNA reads TGTGCCAGCAGTTTCAGAACTGGAAACACCATATATTTT.

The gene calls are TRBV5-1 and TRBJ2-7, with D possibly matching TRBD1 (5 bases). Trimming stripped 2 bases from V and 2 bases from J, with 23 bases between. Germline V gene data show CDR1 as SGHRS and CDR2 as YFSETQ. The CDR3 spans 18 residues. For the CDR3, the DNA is TGCGCCAGCAGCTTAATCCCTGGAATAGGGGCAGTTCCCTACGAGCAGTACTTC. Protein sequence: CASSLIPGIGAVPYEQYF.

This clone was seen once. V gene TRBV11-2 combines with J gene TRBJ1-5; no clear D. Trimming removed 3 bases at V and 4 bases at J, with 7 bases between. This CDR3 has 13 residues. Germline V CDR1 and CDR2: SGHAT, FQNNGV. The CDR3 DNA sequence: TGTGCCAGCAGCTTTACGGAGAATCAGCCCCAGCATTTT. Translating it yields CASSFTENQPQHF.

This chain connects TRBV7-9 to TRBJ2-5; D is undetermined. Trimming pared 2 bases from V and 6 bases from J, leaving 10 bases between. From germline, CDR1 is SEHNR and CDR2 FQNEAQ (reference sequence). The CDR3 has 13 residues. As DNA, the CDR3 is TGTGCCAGCAGCTTACTTAACTCGCAGACCCAGTACTTC. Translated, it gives CASSLLNSQTQYF. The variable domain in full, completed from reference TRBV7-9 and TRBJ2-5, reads DTGVSQNPRHKITKRGQNVTFRCDPISEHNRLYWYRQTLGQGPEFLTYFQNEAQLEKSRLLSDRFSAERPKGSFSTLEIQRTEQGDSAMYLCASSLLNSQTQYFGPGTRLLVL.

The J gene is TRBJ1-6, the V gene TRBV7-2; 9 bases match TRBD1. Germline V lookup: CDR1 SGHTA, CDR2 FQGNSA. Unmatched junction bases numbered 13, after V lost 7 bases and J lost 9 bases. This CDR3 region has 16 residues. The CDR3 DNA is TGTGCCAGCACCCAACACAGGGGGCGCCTAGGTTCACCCCTCCACTTT. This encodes CASTQHRGRLGSPLHF.

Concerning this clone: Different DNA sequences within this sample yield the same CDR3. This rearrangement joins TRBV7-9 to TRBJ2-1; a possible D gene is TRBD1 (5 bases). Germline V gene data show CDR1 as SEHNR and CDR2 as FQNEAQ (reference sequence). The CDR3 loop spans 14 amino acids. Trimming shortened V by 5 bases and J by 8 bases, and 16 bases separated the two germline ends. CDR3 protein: CASSLGQGFDEQFF. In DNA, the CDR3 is TGTGCCAGCAGCCTCGGGCAGGGCTTCGATGAGCAGTTCTTC. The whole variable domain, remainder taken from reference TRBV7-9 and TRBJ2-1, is DTGVSQNPRHKITKRGQNVTFRCDPISEHNRLYWYRQTLGQGPEFLTYFQNEAQLEKSRLLSDRFSAERPKGSFSTLEIQRTEQGDSAMYLCASSLGQGFDEQFFGPGTRLTVL.

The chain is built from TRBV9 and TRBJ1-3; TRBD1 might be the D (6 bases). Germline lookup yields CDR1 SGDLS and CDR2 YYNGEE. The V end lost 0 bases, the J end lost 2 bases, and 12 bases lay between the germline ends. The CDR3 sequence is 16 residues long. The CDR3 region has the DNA TGTGCCAGCAGCGTAGCGGGGGGCTCGACTGGAAACACCATATATTTT. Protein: CASSVAGGSTGNTIYF.

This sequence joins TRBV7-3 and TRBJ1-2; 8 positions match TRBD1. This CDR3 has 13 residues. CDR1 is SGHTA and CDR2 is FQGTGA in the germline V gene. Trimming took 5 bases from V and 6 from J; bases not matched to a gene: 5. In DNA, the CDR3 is TGTGCCAGCAGCCCAGACAGGGGAGATGGCTACACCTTC. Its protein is CASSPDRGDGYTF.

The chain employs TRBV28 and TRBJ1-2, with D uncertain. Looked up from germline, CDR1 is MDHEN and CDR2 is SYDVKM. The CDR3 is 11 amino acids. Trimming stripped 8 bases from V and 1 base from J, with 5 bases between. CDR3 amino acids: CASGSNYGYTF. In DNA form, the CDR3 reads TGTGCCAGCGGGAGTAACTATGGCTACACCTTC.

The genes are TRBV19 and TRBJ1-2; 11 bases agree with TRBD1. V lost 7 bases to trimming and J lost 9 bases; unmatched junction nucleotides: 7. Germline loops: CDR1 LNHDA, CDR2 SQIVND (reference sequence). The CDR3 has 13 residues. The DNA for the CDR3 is TGTGCCAGTAAGGACAGGGGGCGGCGTAGCTACACCTTC. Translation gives CASKDRGRRSYTF.

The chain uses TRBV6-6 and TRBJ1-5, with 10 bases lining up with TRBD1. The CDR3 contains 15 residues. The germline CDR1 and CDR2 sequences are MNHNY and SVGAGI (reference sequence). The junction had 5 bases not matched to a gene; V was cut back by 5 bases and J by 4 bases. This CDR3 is CASSPGQGKNQPQHF. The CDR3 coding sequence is TGTGCCAGCAGTCCGGGACAGGGGAAAAATCAGCCCCAGCATTTT.

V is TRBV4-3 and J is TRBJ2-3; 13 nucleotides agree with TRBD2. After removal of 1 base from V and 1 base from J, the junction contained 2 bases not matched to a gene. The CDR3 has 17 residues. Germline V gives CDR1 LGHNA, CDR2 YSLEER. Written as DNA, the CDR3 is TGCGCCAGCAGCCAAGCACTAGCGGGGGGGGGCACAGATACGCAGTATTTT. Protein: CASSQALAGGGTDTQYF.

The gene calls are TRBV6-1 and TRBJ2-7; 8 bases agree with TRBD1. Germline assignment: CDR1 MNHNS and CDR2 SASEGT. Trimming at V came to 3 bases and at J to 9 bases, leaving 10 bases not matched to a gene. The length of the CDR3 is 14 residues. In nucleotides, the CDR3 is TGTGCCAGCAGTGACCAAGGGACAGGAGATTCGCAGTACTTC. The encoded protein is CASSDQGTGDSQYF.

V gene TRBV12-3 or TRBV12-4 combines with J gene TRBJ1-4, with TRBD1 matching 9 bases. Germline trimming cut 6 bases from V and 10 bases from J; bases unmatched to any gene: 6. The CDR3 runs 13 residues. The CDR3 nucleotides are TGTGCCAGCAGCCCGGACAGGGGTGGAAAACTGTTTTTT. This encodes CASSPDRGGKLFF.

Here the CDR3 reads CASGARSYNEQFF. The CDR3 DNA sequence: TGTGCCAGCGGGGCCAGATCCTACAATGAGCAGTTCTTC. V usage is TRBV7-6 and J usage is TRBJ2-1; D may be TRBD1 (5 bases). The CDR3 consists of 13 residues. Trimming cost V 8 bases and J 1 base, with 9 bases left between them. Germline V gene lookup returns CDR1 SGHVS and CDR2 FNYEAQ. Filled out from reference TRBV7-6 and TRBJ2-1, the complete variable domain reads GAGVSQSPRYKVTKRGQDVALRCDPISGHVSLYWYRQALGQGPEFLTYFNYEAQQDKSGLPNDRFSAERPEGSISTLTIQRTEQRDSAMYRCASGARSYNEQFFGPGTRLTVL.